This TCR beta chain was profiled in a study of coeliac disease. CDR1 and CDR2 (germline): LNHDA, SQIVND (reference sequence). CDR3 length: 17 amino acids. The V gene lost 4 bases and the J gene lost 5 bases, with 21 bases spanning the gap. Worth noting for this clone: Its antigen is currently unknown.

Sequenced by immunoSEQ multiplex PCR; TCRdb stores in-frame clones only, minus some. The sample shows about 3,000 clones, 63% of them seen only once. Study-level points and caveats: Active celiac intraepithelial and lamina propria samples had lower TRB and TRG clonality than control samples.

The rearrangement links TRBV19 to TRBJ1-5; TRBD1 is a possible D gene (6 bases). The receptor's source is a woman aged 45-60 years without celiac disease. The sample taken for sequencing was lymphocytes from the gut lamina propria. This CDR3 reads CASSTNSKGDKDQPQHF. In DNA form, the CDR3 reads TGTGCCAGTAGTACAAATTCTAAGGGGGACAAGGATCAGCCCCAGCATTTT.